The rows below give T cell receptor beta chains drawn from one sample of a study of T cell responses to AZD1222 COVID-19 vaccine. TCRdb's copy holds only in-frame clones and misses some; the assay was immunoSEQ multiplex PCR. The sample lists around 130,000 clones, more than 85% occurring once. The material sequenced was peripheral blood, taken on day 0 of AZD1222 vaccination. Every receptor here comes from an adult in good health. Both conserved end residues are trimmed from each CDR3. A row's size may be missing; if present it is once, few, many or a size class.

V: TRBV3-1/TRBV3-2; size: -; CDR3: ASSPKGTGGETQY
V: TRBV18; size: -; CDR3: ASSPPVEGQVSYNSPLH
V: TRBV28; size: -; CDR3: ASSLMPGGVAEAF
V: TRBV4-1; size: -; CDR3: ASSQVTRPLPISYGYT
V: TRBV10-3; size: -; CDR3: AISYLPSGGQETQY
V: TRBV15; size: -; CDR3: ATSSDLATNEKLF
V: TRBV6-5; size: -; CDR3: ASDSQGAPLYGYT
V: TRBV27; size: once; CDR3: ASSFGQGLQPQH
V: TRBV20-1; size: -; CDR3: SARSGGYT
V: TRBV23-1; size: -; CDR3: ASSLTGRGNTIY
V: TRBV4-1; size: -; CDR3: ASSQRQTQLSYEQY
V: TRBV9; size: -; CDR3: ASSKSGGSIEAF
V: TRBV4-1; size: -; CDR3: ASSQAFGQEGWATQH
V: TRBV3-1/TRBV3-2; size: -; CDR3: ASRTSGGTEAF
V: TRBV5-4; size: -; CDR3: ASSFWGQGTDTQY
V: TRBV12-3/TRBV12-4; size: -; CDR3: ASSLQQKAF
V: TRBV6-5; size: -; CDR3: ATSRDSFPNEKLF
V: TRBV19; size: -; CDR3: ASSISGANVLT
V: TRBV7-3; size: once; CDR3: ASSHTSGGRTDTQY